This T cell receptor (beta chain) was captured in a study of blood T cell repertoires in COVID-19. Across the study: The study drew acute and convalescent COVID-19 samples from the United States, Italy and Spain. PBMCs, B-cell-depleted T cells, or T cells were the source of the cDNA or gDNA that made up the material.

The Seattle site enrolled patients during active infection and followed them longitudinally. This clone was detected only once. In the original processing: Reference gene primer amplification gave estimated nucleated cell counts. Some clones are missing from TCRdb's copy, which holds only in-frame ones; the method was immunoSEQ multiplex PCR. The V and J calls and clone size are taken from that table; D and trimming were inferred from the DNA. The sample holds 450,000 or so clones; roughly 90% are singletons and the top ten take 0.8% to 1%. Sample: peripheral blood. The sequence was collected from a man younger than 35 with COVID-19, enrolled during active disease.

The CDR3 here is CASSLIPGGHSYNEQFF. The CDR3 DNA is TGTGCCAGCAGCTTAATCCCTGGCGGACACTCCTACAATGAGCAGTTCTTC. V is TRBV7-3 and J is TRBJ2-1; D is perhaps TRBD1 (5 bases). The germline V gene has CDR1 SGHTA and CDR2 FQGTGA. CDR3 size: 17 residues. V dropped 1 base and J dropped 0 bases, with 13 bases sitting between them. The entire variable domain, with the rest obtained from reference TRBV7-3 and TRBJ2-1, is as follows: GAGVSQTPSNKVTEKGKYVELRCDPISGHTALYWYRQSLGQGPEFLIYFQGTGAADDSGLPNDRFFAVRPEGSVSTLKIQRTERGDSAVYLCASSLIPGGHSYNEQFFGPGTRLTVL.